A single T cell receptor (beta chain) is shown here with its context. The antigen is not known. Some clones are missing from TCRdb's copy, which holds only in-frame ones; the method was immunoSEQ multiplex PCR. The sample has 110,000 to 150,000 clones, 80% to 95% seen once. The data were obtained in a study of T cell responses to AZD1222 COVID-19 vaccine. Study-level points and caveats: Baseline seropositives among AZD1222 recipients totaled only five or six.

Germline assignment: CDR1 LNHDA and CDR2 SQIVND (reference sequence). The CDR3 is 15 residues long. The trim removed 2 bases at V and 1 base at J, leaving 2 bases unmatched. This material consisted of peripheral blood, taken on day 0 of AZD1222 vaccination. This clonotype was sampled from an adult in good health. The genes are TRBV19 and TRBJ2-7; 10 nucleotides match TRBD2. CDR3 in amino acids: CASSITSGASYEQYF. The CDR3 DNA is TGTGCCAGTAGTATAACTAGCGGGGCGTCCTACGAGCAGTACTTC.